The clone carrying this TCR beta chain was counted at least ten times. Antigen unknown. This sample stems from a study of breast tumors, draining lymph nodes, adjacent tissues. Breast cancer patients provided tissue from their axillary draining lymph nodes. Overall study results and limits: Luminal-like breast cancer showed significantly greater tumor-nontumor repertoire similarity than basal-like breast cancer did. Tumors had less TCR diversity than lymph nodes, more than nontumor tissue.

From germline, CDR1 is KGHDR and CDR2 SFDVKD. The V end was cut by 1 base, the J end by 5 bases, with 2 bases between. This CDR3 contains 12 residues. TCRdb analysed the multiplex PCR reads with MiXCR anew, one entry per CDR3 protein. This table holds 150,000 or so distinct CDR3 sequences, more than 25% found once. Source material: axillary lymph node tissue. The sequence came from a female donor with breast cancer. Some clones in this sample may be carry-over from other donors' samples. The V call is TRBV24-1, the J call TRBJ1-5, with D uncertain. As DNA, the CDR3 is TGTGCCACCAGTGATTTCGATCAGCCCCAGCATTTT. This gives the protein CATSDFDQPQHF.